The 24 T cell receptor beta chains reported below all come from one sample, sequenced in a study of vaccination effects on CD4 cells after COVID-19. TCRdb's table, derived via immunoSEQ multiplex PCR, lists solely in-frame clones and lacks some. The data contain 40,000 to 45,000 clones, 76% of them singletons. Following an approximately 10-day culture, CD4+ T cells were purified. This individual tested PCR-positive for SARS-CoV-2 infection between March and December 2020. All study participants received two doses of BNT162b2 or mRNA-1273 vaccine. What these receptors recognize is not known. This sample comprised CD4+ T cells from PBMCs cultured without peptide, obtained after COVID-19 vaccination. The receptors originated from a human donor who had a prior SARS-CoV-2 infection.

As concerns this clone: One end of the junction is discordant with germline, which a read error may explain. The V gene is TRBV7-7, the J gene TRBJ2-5; D possibly uses TRBD1 or TRBD2 (5 bases each). Germline CDR1 reads SSHAT; CDR2 reads FNYEAQ (reference sequence). This CDR3 is built from 16 residues. The CDR3 spells CASSPRAGRPGETQYF. DNA of the CDR3: TGTGCTAGCAGCCCTCGGGCAGGGAGACCAGGAGAGACCCAGTACTTC.

This sequence joins TRBV5-1 and TRBJ1-3; D remains ambiguous. Trimming removed 3 bases from V and 4 bases from J, with 8 bases in between. Germline CDR1 and CDR2: SGHRS and YFSETQ. CDR3 length: 13 residues. The CDR3 nucleotides read TGCGCCAGCAGCTCGGGTCTAGGAAACACCATATATTTT. It specifies CASSSGLGNTIYF. The entire variable domain, with the rest obtained from reference TRBV5-1 and TRBJ1-3, is as follows: KAGVTQTPRYLIKTRGQQVTLSCSPISGHRSVSWYQQTPGQGLQFLFEYFSETQRNKGNFPGRFSGRQFSNSRSEMNVSTLELGDSALYLCASSSGLGNTIYFGEGSWLTVV.

This clone was recorded a few times. The V gene is TRBV5-4, the J gene TRBJ2-5, with 8 bases identical to TRBD2. Germline values: CDR1 SGHNT, CDR2 YYREEE (reference sequence). V dropped 2 bases and J dropped 4; count of bases not matched to a gene: 10. This CDR3 has 16 residues. The CDR3 DNA reads TGTGCCAGCAGCTTAACTAGCGGAGGGCGGGGAGAGACCCAGTACTTC. This gives the protein CASSLTSGGRGETQYF.

The rearrangement uses TRBV7-6 and TRBJ1-1; the D gene is possibly TRBD1 (5 bases). The CDR3 is made up of 15 amino acids. V was trimmed by 5 bases and J by 2 bases, leaving 15 bases between them. Germline V lookup: CDR1 SGHVS, CDR2 FNYEAQ. The CDR3, as DNA: TGTGCCAGCAGCCCTGGGCGGCAGGGTAACACTGAAGCTTTCTTT. Amino acids: CASSPGRQGNTEAFF.

The chain employs TRBV7-8 and TRBJ1-1; TRBD1 matches 8 bases. The ends lost 5 bases at V and 8 bases at J; junction bases unmatched: 4. The CDR3 is 12 amino acids. Per the germline V gene, CDR1 is SGHVS and CDR2 is FQNEAQ. CDR3 residues: CASSLQGEEAFF. The CDR3 DNA is TGTGCCAGCAGCCTACAGGGGGAGGAAGCTTTCTTT.

The chain combines TRBV5-1 with TRBJ2-5; D remains unclear. The CDR3 is 12 residues long. Trimming cost V 4 bases and J 5 bases, with 9 bases left between them. CDR1 and CDR2 (germline): SGHRS, YFSETQ. CDR3 amino acids: CASSVNGETQYF. The CDR3 DNA sequence: TGCGCCAGCAGCGTGAACGGGGAGACCCAGTACTTC.

The rearrangement joins TRBV5-1 to TRBJ1-2; D call uncertain. The germline V gene has CDR1 SGHRS and CDR2 YFSETQ. Deletions cut 3 bases from V and 4 bases from J, with 7 bases between. This CDR3 has 12 residues. The CDR3 DNA reads as TGCGCCAGCAGCTATGTGGGCTATGGCTACACCTTC. This sequence encodes CASSYVGYGYTF.

CDR3 coding DNA: TGTGCCAGCAGCAATGGCGGCCCTACCTACAATGAGCAGTTCTTC. Translating gives CASSNGGPTYNEQFF. V and J are TRBV7-3 and TRBJ2-1; D gene unclear. Germline V gene lookup returns CDR1 SGHTA and CDR2 FQGTGA. The CDR3 is 15 residues long. Between the trimmed V and J ends, which lost 5 bases and 2 bases, there was a span of 13 bases.

This chain connects TRBV6-2 or TRBV6-3 to TRBJ1-5; D unresolved. The CDR3 totals 12 residues. Germline CDR1 MNHEY, CDR2 SVGEGT. The V and J ends lost 6 bases and 4 bases respectively, with 7 bases between them. The CDR3 DNA reads as TGTGCCAGCAGCCCACGAAATCAGCCCCAGCATTTT. This encodes CASSPRNQPQHF.

The rearrangement joins TRBV7-2 to TRBJ1-1, with no clear D. There are 13 residues in the CDR3. Trimming took off 5 bases at V and 1 base at J, with 8 bases between the two ends. CDR1 and CDR2 (germline): SGHTA, FQGNSA. CDR3 in DNA: TGTGCCAGCAGCGTCGGGCAGAACACTGAAGCTTTCTTT. Its translation is CASSVGQNTEAFF.

This chain links TRBV4-1 with TRBJ1-6, with D hard to call. V lost 3 bases, J lost 0 bases, and 15 bases lay in between. Germline CDR1 is MGHRA and CDR2 is YSYEKL. This CDR3 comprises 18 residues. CDR3 sequence reads: CASSQSFPRSSYNSPLHF. CDR3 bases: TGCGCCAGCAGCCAGAGCTTCCCCCGTAGCTCCTATAATTCACCCCTCCACTTT.

This clone is medium-sized. V is TRBV15 and J is TRBJ1-5, with D perhaps matching TRBD1 (5 bases). The CDR3 runs 14 residues. Germline CDR1 reads LNHNV; CDR2 reads YYDKDF (reference sequence). With 3 bases removed from V and 6 bases from J, the gap between germline ends came to 12 bases. The CDR3 here is CATSSRQIGQPQHF. For the CDR3, the DNA is TGTGCCACCAGCAGTAGACAGATCGGTCAGCCCCAGCATTTT.

This clone showed up just a few times. The chain is built from TRBV5-1 and TRBJ1-2; D is possibly TRBD1 (6 bases). The CDR3 extends over 13 amino acids. The germline V gene has CDR1 SGHRS and CDR2 YFSETQ. Trimming left V 7 bases short and J 2 bases short, with 12 bases between. CDR3 sequence (DNA): TGCGCCAGCGGGCAACAGGGAAACTATGGCTACACCTTC. This gives the protein CASGQQGNYGYTF. The full variable domain, rest sourced from reference TRBV5-1 and TRBJ1-2, is KAGVTQTPRYLIKTRGQQVTLSCSPISGHRSVSWYQQTPGQGLQFLFEYFSETQRNKGNFPGRFSGRQFSNSRSEMNVSTLELGDSALYLCASGQQGNYGYTFGSGTRLTVV.

The V gene is TRBV7-2, the J gene TRBJ2-2; possibly TRBD1 or TRBD2 for D (6 bases each). The CDR3 is made up of 16 amino acids. The ends were cut back, 5 bases at V and 0 bases at J, with 13 bases in the middle. Germline CDR1 and CDR2: SGHTA and FQGNSA. CDR3 sequence: CASSRNGGSNTGELFF. CDR3 nucleotide sequence: TGTGCCAGCAGCCGCAACGGGGGCTCGAACACCGGGGAGCTGTTTTTT.

The chain couples TRBV3-1 (or the pseudogene TRBV3-2) to TRBJ2-7, with D possibly matching TRBD2 (6 bases). The CDR3 runs 15 residues. The germline V and J ends were trimmed by 4 bases and 3 bases, with 16 bases remaining between them. The germline V gene has CDR1 LGHDT and CDR2 YNNKEL (reference sequence). The CDR3 nucleotides are TGTGCCAGCAGCCCGAAACTAGCACAGAACTACGAGCAGTACTTC. This sequence encodes CASSPKLAQNYEQYF.

This chain connects TRBV5-1 to TRBJ1-1; 7 nucleotides match TRBD1. CDR3 length: 14 residues. Germline V lookup: CDR1 SGHRS, CDR2 YFSETQ. V shed 3 bases, J shed 1 base, and the junction held 3 bases outside the gene matches. The CDR3 DNA is TGCGCCAGCAGCTCCGGGACAGCGAACACTGAAGCTTTCTTT. Protein: CASSSGTANTEAFF.

This clone was recorded once. The V gene is TRBV5-1, the J gene TRBJ1-1; 7 nucleotides agree with TRBD1. The CDR3 has 13 amino acids. Trimming cost V 4 bases and J 8 bases; bases outside gene matches: 8. Germline V gene sequence: CDR1 SGHRS, CDR2 YFSETQ. The DNA of the CDR3 is TGCGCCAGCAGCCTGCAACAGGGGTTCGAAGCTTTCTTT. Translation: CASSLQQGFEAFF.

V gene TRBV11-3 combines with J gene TRBJ2-7; 12 bases line up with TRBD2. The CDR3 sequence is 14 residues long. Trimming took 5 bases from V and 4 from J; bases not matched to a gene: 3. The germline CDR1 and CDR2 sequences are SGHNT and YENEEA. The CDR3 region is CASSRTSGIYEQYF. The CDR3 nucleotides read TGTGCCAGCAGCAGGACTAGCGGGATATACGAGCAGTACTTC.

The rearrangement links TRBV12-5 to TRBJ2-3; D is possibly TRBD1 or TRBD2 (6 bases each). The V end was cut by 2 bases, the J end by 2 bases, with 14 bases between. This CDR3 spans 16 amino acids. Germline lookup yields CDR1 LGHNT and CDR2 FRNRAP. Written as DNA, the CDR3 is TGTGCTAGTGGTTTGAGGTCTGGGGGGCACACAGATACGCAGTATTTT. Translating it yields CASGLRSGGHTDTQYF.

The rearrangement joins TRBV10-3 to TRBJ1-2; TRBD1 agrees at 8 bases. V lost 2 bases to trimming and J lost 6 bases; unmatched junction nucleotides: 8. Germline CDR1 is ENHRY and CDR2 is SYGVKD. The CDR3 covers 15 residues. The chain's CDR3 is CAISEGRTGFDGYTF. DNA for the CDR3: TGTGCCATCAGTGAGGGGAGGACAGGGTTTGATGGCTACACCTTC.

The CDR3 sequence is CASSTDYGLETQYF. In DNA, the CDR3 is TGTGCCAGCAGCACGGACTATGGTTTAGAGACCCAGTACTTC. The rearrangement joins TRBV5-8 to TRBJ2-5; possibly TRBD2 for D (6 bases). V was clipped by 4 bases and J by 4 bases, with 14 bases between them. This CDR3 contains 14 residues. The germline CDR1 and CDR2 sequences are SGHTS and YDEGEE.

The rearrangement joins TRBV19 to TRBJ1-5, with D tentatively TRBD1 (6 bases). Trimming cost V 6 bases and J 0 bases, with 15 bases left between them. CDR3 length: 16 residues. CDR1 is LNHDA and CDR2 is SQIVND in the germline V gene (reference sequence). CDR3 residues: CASRTGGAYSNQPQHF. Here the CDR3 DNA reads TGTGCCAGTAGAACCGGGGGGGCATATAGCAATCAGCCCCAGCATTTT.

The chain links TRBV7-2 to TRBJ1-1; D might be TRBD1 (6 bases). V lost 8 bases and J lost 2, with 15 bases in between. This CDR3 is built from 14 residues. CDR1 is SGHTA and CDR2 is FQGNSA in the germline V gene. The CDR3 is CASSPPGGNTEAFF. CDR3 DNA sequence: TGTGCCAGCTCTCCCCCGGGGGGCAACACTGAAGCTTTCTTT.

J is TRBJ1-4 and V is TRBV7-2; D is unresolved. Germline V gene sequence: CDR1 SGHTA, CDR2 FQGNSA. Trimming took 3 bases from V and 5 from J, leaving 10 bases between them. The length of the CDR3 is 14 residues. CDR3 amino acids: CASSLSRRNEKLFF. The CDR3 DNA sequence: TGTGCCAGCAGCTTGTCACGGCGGAATGAAAAACTGTTTTTT.